What follows is one T cell receptor beta chain and its context. The target of this receptor is not known. No much larger clonotype is one base removed from it; base qualities were not supplied. TCRbeta CDR3 regions were amplified from genomic DNA by means of the immunoSEQ Assay, a bias-controlled multiplex PCR. The authors processed their data as follows. The number of nucleated cells in each sample was estimated by amplification of reference gene primers within the assay. To quantify the absolute abundance of each unique TCRbeta CDR3 rearrangement, sequence reads were collapsed and filtered. For each sample, productive Simpson clonality was calculated as the square root of Simpson's diversity index over productive rearrangements. In TCRdb, the immuneACCESS table is reduced to in-frame sequences with V and J assigned. These tables do not hold every clone; where another copy was compared, an unresolved V gene accounts for under half, and the others remain unexplained. The DNA gave D and trimming, while V, J and clone size come from that table. Within this sample are some 74,000 clones, with more than 70% of them counted one time only. The top ten hold roughly 15% of the sample.

The data were obtained in a study of blood T cell repertoires in COVID-19 (TCRdb year 2020). A note on the overall study: Samples covering the acute and convalescent phases of COVID-19 were provided by collaborators in the United States, Italy and Spain. The material from the prospective study consisted of cDNA or gDNA derived from T cells, B-cell-depleted T cells, or PBMCs. Deeply sampled blood TCRbeta repertoires from subjects exposed to, actively infected with, or recovered from COVID-19 were included in the dataset. The repertoires were released in a freely available public database intended as a resource for research on the immune response to SARS-CoV-2. The samples were drawn from the first 160 participants of the ongoing ImmuneRACE study and from over 950 subjects provided by 6 global collaborators. Sample metadata almost always included a de-identified subject ID, COVID-19 status, age in years and sex. HLA class I and class II types, where available, came from metadata supplied by the sample provider rather than from assay-based typing. Study-level results and caveats: How much clinical and demographic metadata was included differed by source and by participant, and the metadata was provided uncurated.

The collaborating institutions used their own protocols to collect whole blood in K2EDTA tubes. For TCRbeta analysis, collaborators shipped samples as frozen whole blood, isolated PBMCs, or DNA extracted from either of those sample types. Between the V and J ends, shortened by 7 bases and 8 bases respectively, the junction contains 6 bases. Including cysteine and phenylalanine, the CDR3 has 10 amino acids. CDR3 DNA only is kept here, 30 bases in frame from base 1. CDR1 LNHDA and CDR2 SQIVND were looked up in the germline V gene (reference sequence). The rearrangement combines TRBV19 with TRBJ2-1; the D gene lacks a confident call. This receptor was identified in a man in his 70s with active or convalescent COVID-19. The sample consisted of peripheral blood. The CDR3 is CASKSYEQFF. The base sequence is TGTGCCAGTAAATCCTATGAGCAGTTCTTC.